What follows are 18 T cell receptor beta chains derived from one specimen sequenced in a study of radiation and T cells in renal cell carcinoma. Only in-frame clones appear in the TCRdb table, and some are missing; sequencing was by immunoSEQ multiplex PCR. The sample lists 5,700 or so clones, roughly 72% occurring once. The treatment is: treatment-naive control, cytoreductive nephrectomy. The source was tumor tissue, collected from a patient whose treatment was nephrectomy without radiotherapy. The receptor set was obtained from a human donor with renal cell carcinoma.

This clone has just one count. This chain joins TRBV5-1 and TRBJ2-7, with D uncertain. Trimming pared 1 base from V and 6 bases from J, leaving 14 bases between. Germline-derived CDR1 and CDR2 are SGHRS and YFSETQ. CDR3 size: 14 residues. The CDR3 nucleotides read TGCGCCAGCAGCTTGCTAGACGCGAGAACCGAGCAGTACTTC. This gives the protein CASSLLDARTEQYF.

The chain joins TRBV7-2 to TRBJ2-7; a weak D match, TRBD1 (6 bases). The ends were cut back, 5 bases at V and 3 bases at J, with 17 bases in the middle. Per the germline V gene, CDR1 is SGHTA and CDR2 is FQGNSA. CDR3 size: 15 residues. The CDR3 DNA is TGTGCCAGCAGCCAAGAGCAGGGGAGCAACTACGAGCAGTACTTC. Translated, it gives CASSQEQGSNYEQYF.

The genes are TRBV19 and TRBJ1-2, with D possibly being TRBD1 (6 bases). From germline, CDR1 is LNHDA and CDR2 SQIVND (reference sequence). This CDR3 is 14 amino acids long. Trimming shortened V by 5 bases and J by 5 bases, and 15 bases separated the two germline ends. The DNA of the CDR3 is TGTGCCAGTAGTTGGAGTGGGGGCGCTTATGGCTACACCTTC. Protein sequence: CASSWSGGAYGYTF.

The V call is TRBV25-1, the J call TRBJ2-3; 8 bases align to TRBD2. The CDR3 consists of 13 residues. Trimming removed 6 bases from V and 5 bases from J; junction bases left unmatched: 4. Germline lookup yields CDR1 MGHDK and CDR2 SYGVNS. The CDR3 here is CASRTGGIDTQYF. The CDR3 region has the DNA TGTGCCAGCAGGACGGGGGGGATAGATACGCAGTATTTT.

The DNA for the CDR3 is TGTGCCAGCATTCGACAGGGGGCAGATACGCAGTATTTT. This translates into CASIRQGADTQYF. V usage is TRBV28 and J usage is TRBJ2-3; 9 nucleotides line up with TRBD1. CDR3 length: 13 residues. V dropped 7 bases and J dropped 4; count of bases not matched to a gene: 3. Germline V gene lookup returns CDR1 MDHEN and CDR2 SYDVKM.

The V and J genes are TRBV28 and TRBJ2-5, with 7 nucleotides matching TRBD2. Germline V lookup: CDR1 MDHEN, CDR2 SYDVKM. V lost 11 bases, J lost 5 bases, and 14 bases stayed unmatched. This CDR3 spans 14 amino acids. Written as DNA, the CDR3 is TGTGCCCTGCGGGACTCTAGGGAGGGGGAGACCCAGTACTTC. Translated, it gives CALRDSREGETQYF.

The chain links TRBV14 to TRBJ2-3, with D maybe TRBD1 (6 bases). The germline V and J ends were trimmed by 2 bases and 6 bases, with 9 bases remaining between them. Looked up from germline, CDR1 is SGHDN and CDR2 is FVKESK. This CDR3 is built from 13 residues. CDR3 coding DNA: TGTGCCAGCAGCCAATCAGGGGCGGATACGCAGTATTTT. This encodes CASSQSGADTQYF.

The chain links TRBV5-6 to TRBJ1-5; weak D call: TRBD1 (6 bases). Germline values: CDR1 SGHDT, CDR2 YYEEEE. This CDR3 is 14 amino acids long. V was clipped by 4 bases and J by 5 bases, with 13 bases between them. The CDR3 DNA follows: TGTGCCAGCAGCCTAGGACAGCTCCATCAGCCCCAGCATTTT. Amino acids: CASSLGQLHQPQHF.

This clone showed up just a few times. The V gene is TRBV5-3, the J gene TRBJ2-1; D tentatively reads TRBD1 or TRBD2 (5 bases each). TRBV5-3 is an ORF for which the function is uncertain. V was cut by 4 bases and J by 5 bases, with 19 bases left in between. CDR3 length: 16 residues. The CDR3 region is CARSPLEDGTDNEQFF. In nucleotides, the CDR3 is TGTGCCAGAAGCCCCCTGGAGGACGGGACCGACAATGAGCAGTTCTTC.

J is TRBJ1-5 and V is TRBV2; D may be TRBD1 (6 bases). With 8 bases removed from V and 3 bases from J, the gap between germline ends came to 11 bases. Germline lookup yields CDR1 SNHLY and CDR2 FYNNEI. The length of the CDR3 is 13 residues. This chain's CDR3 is CASGRDNNQPQHF. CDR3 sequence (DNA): TGTGCCAGCGGCCGGGACAACAATCAGCCCCAGCATTTT.

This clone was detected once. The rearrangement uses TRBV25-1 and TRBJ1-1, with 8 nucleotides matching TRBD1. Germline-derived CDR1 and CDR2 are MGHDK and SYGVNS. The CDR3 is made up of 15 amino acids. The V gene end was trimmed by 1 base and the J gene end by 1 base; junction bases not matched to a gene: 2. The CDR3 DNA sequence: TGTGCCAGCAGTGAATGGGGGACAGGGAACACTGAAGCTTTCTTT. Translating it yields CASSEWGTGNTEAFF.

The CDR3 spells CASSQGGEQFF. CDR3 nucleotide sequence: TGTGCCAGCAGCCAAGGCGGGGAGCAGTTCTTC. V is TRBV7-3 and J is TRBJ2-1; perhaps TRBD2 as D (5 bases). The ends were cut back, 5 bases at V and 10 bases at J, with 9 bases in the middle. In germline, CDR1 is SGHTA, CDR2 FQGTGA. CDR3 length: 11 amino acids.

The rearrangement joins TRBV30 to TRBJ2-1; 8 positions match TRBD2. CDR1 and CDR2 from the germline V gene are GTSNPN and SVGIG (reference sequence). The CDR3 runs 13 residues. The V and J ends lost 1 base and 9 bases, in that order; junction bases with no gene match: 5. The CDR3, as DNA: TGTGCCTGGAGTGAGCGGGAGCTAGGTGAGCAGTTCTTC. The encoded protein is CAWSERELGEQFF.

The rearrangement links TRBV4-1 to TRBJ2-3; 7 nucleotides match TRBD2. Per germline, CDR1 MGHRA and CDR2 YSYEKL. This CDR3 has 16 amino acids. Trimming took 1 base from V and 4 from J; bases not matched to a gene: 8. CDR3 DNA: TGCGCCAGCAGCCAAGTAGGGCGGGAGATAGCAGATACGCAGTATTTT. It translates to CASSQVGREIADTQYF.

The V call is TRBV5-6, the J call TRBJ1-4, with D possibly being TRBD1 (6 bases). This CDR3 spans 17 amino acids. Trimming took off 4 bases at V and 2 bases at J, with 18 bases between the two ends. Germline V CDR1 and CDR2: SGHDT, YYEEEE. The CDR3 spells CASSLQWGRVTNEKLFF. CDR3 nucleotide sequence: TGTGCCAGCAGCCTCCAATGGGGGCGCGTCACTAATGAAAAACTGTTTTTT.

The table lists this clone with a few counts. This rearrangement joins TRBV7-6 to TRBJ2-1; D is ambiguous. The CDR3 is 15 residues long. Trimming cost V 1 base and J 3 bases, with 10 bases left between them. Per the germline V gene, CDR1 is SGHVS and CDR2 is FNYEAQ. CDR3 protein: CASSLDPAGYNEQFF. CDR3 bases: TGTGCCAGCAGCTTAGACCCCGCAGGCTACAATGAGCAGTTCTTC.

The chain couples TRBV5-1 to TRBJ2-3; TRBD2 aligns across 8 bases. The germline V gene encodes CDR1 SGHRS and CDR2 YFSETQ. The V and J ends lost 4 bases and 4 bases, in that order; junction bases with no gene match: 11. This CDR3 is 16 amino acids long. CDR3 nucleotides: TGCGCCAGCAGCAGCCTACTTAGCGGGAAGGCAGATACGCAGTATTTT. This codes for CASSSLLSGKADTQYF.

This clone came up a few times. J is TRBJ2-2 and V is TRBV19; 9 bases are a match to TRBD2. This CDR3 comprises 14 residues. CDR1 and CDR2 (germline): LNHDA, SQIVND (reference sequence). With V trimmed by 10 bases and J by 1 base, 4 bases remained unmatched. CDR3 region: CATFSGRNTGELFF. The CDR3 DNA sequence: TGTGCCACCTTTAGCGGGAGGAACACCGGGGAGCTGTTTTTT.